Listed below are T cell receptor beta chains from one sample, sequenced in a study of beta chain features in type 1 diabetes. Sequencing used immunoSEQ multiplex PCR; TCRdb keeps in-frame clones, though not all of them. The sample holds about 16,000 clones; roughly 70% are singletons and the top ten take 0.79%. The sequenced sample consisted of stem cell memory CD4+ T cells from blood. The receptors derive from a man aged 30-40 years with type 1 diabetes. The CDR3 runs from the conserved cysteine through the conserved F or W. Fields, in order: V gene, D gene, J gene, clone size, CDR3 DNA, CDR3 protein. D genes are given only for firm matches. Clone size is stated in some rows and not others, as once, few, many or a class when expanded.

TRBV29-1	.	TRBJ1-2	few	TGCGGTCTGGGGGCAGACTATGGCTACACCTTC	CGLGADYGYTF
TRBV12-5	TRBD1	TRBJ1-5	few	TGTGCTAGTGGTTTGGTAAGAAGGGGGCTCGTCGGCAATCAGCCCCAGCATTTT	CASGLVRRGLVGNQPQHF
TRBV6-6	.	TRBJ1-1	.	TGTGCCAGCTCTCAGGGGCCCGAGGACACTGAAGCTTTCTTT	CASSQGPEDTEAFF
TRBV27	.	TRBJ2-2	few	TGTGCCAGCAGTTTTTCGTATGACACCGGGGAGCTGTTTTTT	CASSFSYDTGELFF
TRBV5-1	TRBD1	TRBJ2-1	.	TGCGCCAGCAGCACGGGACAGGGTGACAATGAGCAGTTCTTC	CASSTGQGDNEQFF
TRBV2	.	TRBJ1-1	.	TGTGCCAGCAGTACAGGGACACTTGTAGCTTTCTTT	CASSTGTLVAFF
TRBV5-1	.	TRBJ2-5	.	TGCGCCAGCAGCTTGAGCGGAGGCCAAGAGACCCAGTACTTC	CASSLSGGQETQYF
TRBV7-2	.	TRBJ2-3	.	TGTGCCAGCAGCCCTAGCGCCGTAAAAACAGATACGCAGTATTTT	CASSPSAVKTDTQYF
TRBV18	TRBD2	TRBJ2-5	.	TGTGCCAGCTCACCGGGACTAGCGATTAAAGAGACCCAGTACTTC	CASSPGLAIKETQYF
TRBV28	.	TRBJ1-2	.	TGTGCCAGCAGTTTAACAGGACCCATTAACTATGGCTACACCTTC	CASSLTGPINYGYTF
TRBV29-1	.	TRBJ2-3	.	TGCAGCGTTGAGGATGAAAGGAGGTCAGATACGCAGTATTTT	CSVEDERRSDTQYF
TRBV27	TRBD1	TRBJ2-7	.	TGTGCCAGCAGGACAACAGGGGTTGGGTACGAGCAGTACTTC	CASRTTGVGYEQYF
TRBV7-2	.	TRBJ2-3	once	TGTGCCAGCAGCTTAGCCCCCCAAGGGGCAGATACGCAGTATTTT	CASSLAPQGADTQYF
TRBV5-1	.	TRBJ2-3	few	TGCGCCAGCAGCTCCCCTGGCGGCGATACGCAGTATTTT	CASSSPGGDTQYF
TRBV30	.	TRBJ1-3	.	TGTGCCTGGAGTGTAGCGGCCAGAAACACCATATATTTT	CAWSVAARNTIYF